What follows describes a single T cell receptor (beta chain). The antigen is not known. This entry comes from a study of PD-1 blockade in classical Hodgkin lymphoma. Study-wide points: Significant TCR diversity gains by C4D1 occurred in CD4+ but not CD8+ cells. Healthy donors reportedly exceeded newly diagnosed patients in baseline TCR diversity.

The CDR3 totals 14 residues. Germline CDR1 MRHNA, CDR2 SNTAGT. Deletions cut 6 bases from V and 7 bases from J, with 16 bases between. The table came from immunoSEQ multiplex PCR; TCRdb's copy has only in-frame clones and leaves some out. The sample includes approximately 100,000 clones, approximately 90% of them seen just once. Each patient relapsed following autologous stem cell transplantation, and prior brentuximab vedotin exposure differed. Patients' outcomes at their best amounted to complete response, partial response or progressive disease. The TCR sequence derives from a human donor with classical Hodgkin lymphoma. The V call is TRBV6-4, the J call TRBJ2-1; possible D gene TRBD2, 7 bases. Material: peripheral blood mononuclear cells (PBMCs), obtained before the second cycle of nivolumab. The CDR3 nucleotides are TGTGCCAGCAGGGCTCCGGGGGGCCTTAATGAGCAGTTCTTC. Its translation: CASRAPGGLNEQFF.